This TCR beta chain was sequenced in a study of Ad26.COV2.S vaccination and SARS-CoV-2 variants. Produced via immunoSEQ multiplex PCR; TCRdb's table is partial and in-frame only. The sample shows around 350,000 clones, under 95% of them seen only once. About this clone itself: Its antigen is unknown.

The study, taken as a whole, reports: CD8+ and CD4+ T cells specific for spike reportedly responded with substantial breadth after vaccination.

The CDR3 length is 15 residues. Deletions cut 1 base from V and 0 bases from J, with 9 bases between. From germline, CDR1 is MGHDK and CDR2 SYGVNS. The material was peripheral blood, obtained after recovery from COVID-19. V is TRBV25-1 and J is TRBJ2-5; the D gene could be TRBD1 or TRBD2 (5 bases each). The clonotype was recovered from a human donor who had recovered from COVID-19. This CDR3 reads CASSELGRNQETQYF. CDR3 nucleotide sequence: TGTGCCAGCAGTGAATTGGGACGGAACCAAGAGACCCAGTACTTC.